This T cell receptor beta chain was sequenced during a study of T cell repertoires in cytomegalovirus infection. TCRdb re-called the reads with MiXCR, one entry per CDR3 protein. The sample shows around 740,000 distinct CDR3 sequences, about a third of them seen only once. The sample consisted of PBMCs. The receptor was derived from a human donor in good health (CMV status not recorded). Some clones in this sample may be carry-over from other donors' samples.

In DNA form, the CDR3 reads TGCAGTGCTAACAGGGGTGGGGCTGAAGCTTTCTTT. Amino acids: CSANRGGAEAFF. The chain links TRBV20-1 to TRBJ1-1; 7 positions agree with TRBD1. The CDR3 length is 12 residues. CDR1 and CDR2 (germline): DFQATT, SNEGSKA (reference sequence). J lost 6 bases, V lost 4 bases, and 5 bases had no gene match.